The 24 T cell receptor beta chains in this list originate from one sample, sequenced in a study of T cell responses to AZD1222 COVID-19 vaccine. Generated by immunoSEQ multiplex PCR, the TCRdb table keeps only in-frame clones and is missing some. Found here are 90,000 to 95,000 clones, approximately 90% of them singletons; the top ten hold about 24%. Material: peripheral blood, obtained on day 0 of AZD1222 vaccination. These receptors were taken from an adult in good health.

The table lists this clone with a few counts. The CDR3 here is CASSGTPYEQYF. CDR3 sequence (DNA): TGTGCCAGCAGTGGGACCCCCTACGAGCAGTACTTC. The chain employs TRBV27 and TRBJ2-7; D is perhaps TRBD1 or TRBD2 (5 bases each). Germline CDR1 reads MNHEY; CDR2 reads SMNVEV (reference sequence). V lost 5 bases, J lost 2 bases, and 7 bases lay in between. This CDR3 has 12 amino acids.

The chain has TRBV7-8 and TRBJ1-3; TRBD1 aligns across 9 bases. The CDR3 has 16 amino acids. Germline loops: CDR1 SGHVS, CDR2 FQNEAQ. Unmatched junction bases numbered 5, after V lost 0 bases and J lost 5 bases. The CDR3 reads CASSLATGGLRNTIYF. For the CDR3, the DNA is TGTGCCAGCAGCTTAGCCACAGGGGGCCTCCGAAACACCATATATTTT.

The chain has TRBV5-4 and TRBJ2-1; 15 bases match TRBD2. Per germline, CDR1 SGHNT and CDR2 YYREEE (reference sequence). Germline trimming cut 2 bases from V and 0 bases from J; bases unmatched to any gene: 3. The CDR3 spans 18 residues. The CDR3 protein is CASSFGTSGGSSYNEQFF. In DNA form, the CDR3 reads TGTGCCAGCAGCTTTGGGACTAGCGGGGGGAGCTCCTACAATGAGCAGTTCTTC.

The rearrangement uses TRBV18 and TRBJ1-6; D ambiguous. This CDR3 has 15 residues. The germline V and J ends were trimmed by 3 bases and 8 bases, with 14 bases remaining between them. CDR1 and CDR2 from the germline V gene are KGHSH and LQKENI. For the CDR3, the DNA is TGTGCCAGCTCACCTCTCCGAGGGAGGGATTCACCCCTCCACTTT. This translates into CASSPLRGRDSPLHF.

This chain links TRBV6-5 with TRBJ2-7, with D tentatively TRBD1 (5 bases). The CDR3 has 15 amino acids. V lost 3 bases and J lost 1, with 13 bases in between. Germline V gene data show CDR1 as MNHEY and CDR2 as SVGAGI. This CDR3 reads CASSYVEQVSYEQYF. The CDR3 bases are TGTGCCAGCAGTTATGTTGAACAGGTTTCCTACGAGCAGTACTTC.

V and J are TRBV19 and TRBJ1-1; D is perhaps TRBD1 (6 bases). V was trimmed by 4 bases and J by 7 bases, leaving 13 bases between them. Germline V gene lookup returns CDR1 LNHDA and CDR2 SQIVND (reference sequence). The CDR3 runs to 13 residues. The CDR3 region is CASSTRDTHEAFF. For the CDR3, the DNA is TGTGCCAGTAGTACCCGGGACACGCATGAAGCTTTCTTT.

The chain is built from TRBV11-2 and TRBJ1-2; 9 positions match TRBD1. There are 14 residues in the CDR3. The germline V gene encodes CDR1 SGHAT and CDR2 FQNNGV. V lost 5 bases to trimming and J lost 10 bases; unmatched junction nucleotides: 11. DNA for the CDR3: TGTGCCAGCAGCACCCAGACAGGGGGTTCATACTACACCTTC. Its translation is CASSTQTGGSYYTF.

The chain joins TRBV19 to TRBJ1-3; D is undetermined. Germline CDR1 is LNHDA and CDR2 is SQIVND (reference sequence). Trimming removed 3 bases at V and 10 bases at J, with 16 bases between. The CDR3 is 14 amino acids. Written as DNA, the CDR3 is TGTGCCAGTAGTATCTGGCAGGAAAGAGGAACCATATATTTT. Translation gives CASSIWQERGTIYF.

This chain connects TRBV9 to TRBJ2-2, with TRBD2 matching over 13 bases. V lost 3 bases, J lost 3 bases, and 8 bases stayed unmatched. Germline loops: CDR1 SGDLS, CDR2 YYNGEE. CDR3 length: 18 residues. The CDR3 DNA follows: TGTGCCAGCAGCGCACTAGCGGGGGGGCTCGGGGACACCGGGGAGCTGTTTTTT. Translated: CASSALAGGLGDTGELFF. Full variable domain (rest looked up from reference TRBV9 and TRBJ2-2): DSGVTQTPKHLITATGQRVTLRCSPRSGDLSVYWYQQSLDQGLQFLIQYYNGEERAKGNILERFSAQQFPDLHSELNLSSLELGDSALYFCASSALAGGLGDTGELFFGEGSRLTVL.

The CDR3 protein is CASSFTQSYEQYF. The CDR3 bases are TGTGCCAGCAGTTTTACGCAATCCTACGAGCAGTACTTC. V is TRBV12-3 or TRBV12-4 and J is TRBJ2-7; D remains unclear. Trimming shortened V by 3 bases and J by 1 base, and 7 bases separated the two germline ends. The CDR3 runs 13 residues.

In its sample, this clone was seen many times. This chain uses TRBV4-2 with TRBJ2-1; TRBD2 matches 10 bases. The CDR3 sequence is 16 residues long. Germline lookup yields CDR1 LGHNA and CDR2 YNFKEQ. The ends lost 1 base at V and 8 bases at J; junction bases unmatched: 8. The CDR3 spells CASSQGRAGGPDEQFF. DNA for the CDR3: TGTGCCAGCAGCCAAGGGAGAGCGGGGGGGCCTGATGAGCAGTTCTTC.

This chain uses TRBV5-4 with TRBJ1-6, with D uncertain. This CDR3 is 15 amino acids long. The ends were cut back, 0 bases at V and 9 bases at J, with 13 bases in the middle. Germline loops: CDR1 SGHNT, CDR2 YYREEE (reference sequence). CDR3 in amino acids: CASSLGAPGSSPLHF. The CDR3 DNA sequence: TGTGCCAGCAGCTTGGGGGCCCCTGGGAGTTCACCCCTCCACTTT.

V usage is TRBV10-3 and J usage is TRBJ2-5; 7 bases map to TRBD1. Germline-derived CDR1 and CDR2 are ENHRY and SYGVKD. V trimming: 8 bases; J trimming: 5 bases; junction bases outside the gene matches: 8. This CDR3 has 13 residues. CDR3 in DNA: TGTGCCATCCGTAGACAGGGTGGGGAGACCCAGTACTTC. Translated, it gives CAIRRQGGETQYF.

CDR3 sequence: CATTSGGAGDTQYF. The CDR3 region has the DNA TGTGCCACCACTAGCGGGGGGGCCGGAGATACGCAGTATTTT. V gene TRBV19 combines with J gene TRBJ2-3, with 13 nucleotides matching TRBD2. Germline assignment: CDR1 LNHDA and CDR2 SQIVND (reference sequence). The CDR3 contains 14 residues. Trimming removed 10 bases from V and 5 bases from J; junction bases left unmatched: 6. The complete variable domain, with remaining parts taken from reference TRBV19 and TRBJ2-3, reads DGGITQSPKYLFRKEGQNVTLSCEQNLNHDAMYWYRQDPGQGLRLIYYSQIVNDFQKGDIAEGYSVSREKKESFPLTVTSAQKNPTAFYLCATTSGGAGDTQYFGPGTRLTVL.

The rearrangement joins TRBV28 to TRBJ1-1; 7 bases match TRBD1. The CDR3 has 15 residues. With 5 bases clipped from V and 1 base from J, the junction kept 7 bases outside the gene matches. CDR1 and CDR2 from the germline V gene are MDHEN and SYDVKM. The CDR3 DNA sequence: TGTGCCAGCAGTCTACAGACAGGGTGGAACACTGAAGCTTTCTTT. Its protein is CASSLQTGWNTEAFF.

This clone appeared a single time. J is TRBJ2-7 and V is TRBV14, with a possible D match to TRBD2 (6 bases). Germline V gene lookup returns CDR1 SGHDN and CDR2 FVKESK. The CDR3 loop spans 13 amino acids. Trimming took off 5 bases at V and 3 bases at J, with 11 bases between the two ends. CDR3 amino acids: CASSVRENYEQYF. In DNA, the CDR3 is TGTGCCAGCAGCGTACGGGAGAACTACGAGCAGTACTTC.

This clone was found once. The chain joins TRBV7-2 to TRBJ1-3, with 8 bases matching TRBD1. This CDR3 has 15 residues. Germline CDR1 is SGHTA and CDR2 is FQGNSA. J gave up 8 bases and V 0 bases, and 6 bases lay outside the gene matches. The CDR3 reads CASSLASGGSDTIYF. DNA of the CDR3: TGTGCCAGCAGCTTAGCGTCAGGGGGCTCGGACACCATATATTTT. The variable domain in full, completed from reference TRBV7-2 and TRBJ1-3, reads GAGVSQSPSNKVTEKGKDVELRCDPISGHTALYWYRQSLGQGLEFLIYFQGNSAPDKSGLPSDRFSAERTGGSVSTLTIQRTQQEDSAVYLCASSLASGGSDTIYFGEGSWLTVV.

This rearrangement joins TRBV3-1 (or the pseudogene TRBV3-2) to TRBJ1-6, with TRBD1 matching over 9 bases. Germline CDR1 reads LGHDT; CDR2 reads YNNKEL (reference sequence). CDR3 length equals 16 residues. V lost 5 bases to trimming and J lost 6 bases; unmatched junction nucleotides: 8. CDR3 residues: CASSTTGGAGNSPLHF. CDR3 coding DNA: TGTGCCAGCAGCACCACAGGGGGCGCAGGTAATTCACCCCTCCACTTT.

The chain carries TRBV5-8 and TRBJ2-7, with D tentatively TRBD1 (5 bases). Per germline, CDR1 SGHTS and CDR2 YDEGEE. This CDR3 region has 13 residues. Trimming cost V 1 base and J 8 bases, with 13 bases left between them. In DNA, the CDR3 is TGTGCCAGCAGCTTGTCAATCCAGGGAAAGCAGTACTTC. Translated: CASSLSIQGKQYF.

The rearrangement uses TRBV19 and TRBJ1-5, with TRBD1 matching over 8 bases. This CDR3 has 15 amino acids. Germline values: CDR1 LNHDA, CDR2 SQIVND (reference sequence). The ends lost 4 bases at V and 1 base at J; junction bases unmatched: 3. The CDR3 sequence is CASSTTGVSNQPQHF. The CDR3 coding sequence is TGTGCCAGTAGTACGACAGGGGTGAGCAATCAGCCCCAGCATTTT. The full variable domain, with the rest looked up from reference TRBV19 and TRBJ1-5, is DGGITQSPKYLFRKEGQNVTLSCEQNLNHDAMYWYRQDPGQGLRLIYYSQIVNDFQKGDIAEGYSVSREKKESFPLTVTSAQKNPTAFYLCASSTTGVSNQPQHFGDGTRLSIL.

The chain carries TRBV4-3 and TRBJ2-3; TRBD2 is a possible D gene (6 bases). The CDR3 runs to 18 residues. Trimming took 2 bases from V and 1 from J, leaving 19 bases between them. The germline V gene encodes CDR1 LGHNA and CDR2 YSLEER. CDR3 coding DNA: TGCGCCAGCAGCCAATTGGGGGGATCGAGACTCGGCACAGATACGCAGTATTTT. Translated: CASSQLGGSRLGTDTQYF.

This chain uses TRBV5-1 with TRBJ2-1; TRBD2 matches 16 bases. The CDR3 spans 20 residues. V trimming: 1 base; J trimming: 6 bases; junction bases outside the gene matches: 13. Germline loops: CDR1 SGHRS, CDR2 YFSETQ. The CDR3 spells CASSLMLMGLAGGSFNEQFF. The DNA for the CDR3 is TGCGCCAGCAGCTTGATGCTAATGGGACTAGCGGGGGGGAGTTTCAATGAGCAGTTCTTC.

The chain combines TRBV30 with TRBJ1-3, with D possibly matching TRBD1 (5 bases). The CDR3 has 14 residues. Germline CDR1 is GTSNPN and CDR2 is SVGIG (reference sequence). The V end was cut by 0 bases, the J end by 2 bases, with 8 bases between. The CDR3 loop reads CAWSVGTPGNTIYF. Here the CDR3 DNA reads TGTGCCTGGAGTGTGGGGACTCCTGGAAACACCATATATTTT. The variable domain in full, completed from reference TRBV30 and TRBJ1-3, reads SQTIHQWPATLVQPVGSPLSLECTVEGTSNPNLYWYRQAAGRGLQLLFYSVGIGQISSEVPQNLSASRPQDRQFILSSKKLLLSDSGFYLCAWSVGTPGNTIYFGEGSWLTVV.

The sample holds a few counts of this clone. The chain recombines TRBV13 with TRBJ2-2; TRBD2 matches at 15 bases. The CDR3 is 19 residues long. Germline-derived CDR1 and CDR2 are PRHDT and FYEKMQ (reference sequence). Unmatched junction bases numbered 12, after V lost 5 bases and J lost 5 bases. CDR3 in amino acids: CASSPGLAGGPRRTGELFF. In nucleotides, the CDR3 is TGTGCCAGCAGCCCAGGACTAGCGGGGGGGCCTAGGAGGACCGGGGAGCTGTTTTTT.